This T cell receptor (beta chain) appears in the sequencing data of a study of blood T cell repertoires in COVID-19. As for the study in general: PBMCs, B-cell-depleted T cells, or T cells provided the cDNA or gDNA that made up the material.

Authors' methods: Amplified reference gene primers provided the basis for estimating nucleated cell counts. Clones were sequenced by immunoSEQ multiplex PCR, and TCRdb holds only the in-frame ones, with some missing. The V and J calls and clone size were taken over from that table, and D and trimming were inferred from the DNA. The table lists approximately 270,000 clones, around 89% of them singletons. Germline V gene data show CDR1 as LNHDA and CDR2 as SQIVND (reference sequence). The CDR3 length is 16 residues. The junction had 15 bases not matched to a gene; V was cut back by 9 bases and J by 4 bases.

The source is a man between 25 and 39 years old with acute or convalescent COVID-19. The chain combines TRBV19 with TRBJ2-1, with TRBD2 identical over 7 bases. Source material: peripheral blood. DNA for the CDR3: TGTGCCAGCAGTTGGTTGAGCGCTAGCGGTTACAATGAGCAGTTCTTC. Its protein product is CASSWLSASGYNEQFF.